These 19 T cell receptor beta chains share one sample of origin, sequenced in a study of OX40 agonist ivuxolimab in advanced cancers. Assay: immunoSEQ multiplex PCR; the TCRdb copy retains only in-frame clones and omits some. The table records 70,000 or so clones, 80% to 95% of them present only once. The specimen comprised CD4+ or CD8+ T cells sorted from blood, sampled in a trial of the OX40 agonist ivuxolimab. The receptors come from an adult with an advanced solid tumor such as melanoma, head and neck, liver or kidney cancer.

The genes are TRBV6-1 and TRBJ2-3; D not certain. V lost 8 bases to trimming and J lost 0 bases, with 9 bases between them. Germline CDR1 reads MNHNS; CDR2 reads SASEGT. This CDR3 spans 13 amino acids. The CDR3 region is CASVGRSTDTQYF. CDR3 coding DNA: TGTGCCAGCGTAGGACGGAGCACAGATACGCAGTATTTT.

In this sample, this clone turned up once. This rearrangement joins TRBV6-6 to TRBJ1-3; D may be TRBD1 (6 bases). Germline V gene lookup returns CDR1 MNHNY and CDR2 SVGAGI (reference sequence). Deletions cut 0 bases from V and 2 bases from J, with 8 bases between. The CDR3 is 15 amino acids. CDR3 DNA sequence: TGTGCCAGCAGTTACTCGCCAGGGGCTGGAAACACCATATATTTT. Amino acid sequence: CASSYSPGAGNTIYF.

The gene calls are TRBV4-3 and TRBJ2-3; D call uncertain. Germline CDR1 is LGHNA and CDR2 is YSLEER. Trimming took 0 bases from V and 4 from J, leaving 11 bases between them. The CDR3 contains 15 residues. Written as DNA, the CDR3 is TGCGCCAGCAGCCAAGATTTGGGTTGGTCAGATACGCAGTATTTT. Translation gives CASSQDLGWSDTQYF.

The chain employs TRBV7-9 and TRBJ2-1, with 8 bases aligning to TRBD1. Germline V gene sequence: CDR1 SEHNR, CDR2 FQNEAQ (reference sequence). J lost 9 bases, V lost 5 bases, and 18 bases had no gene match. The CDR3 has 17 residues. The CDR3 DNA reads TGTGCCAGCAGCACTACCAGCTCAGGGGGCGGAGGAGGTGAGCAGTTCTTC. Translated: CASSTTSSGGGGGEQFF.

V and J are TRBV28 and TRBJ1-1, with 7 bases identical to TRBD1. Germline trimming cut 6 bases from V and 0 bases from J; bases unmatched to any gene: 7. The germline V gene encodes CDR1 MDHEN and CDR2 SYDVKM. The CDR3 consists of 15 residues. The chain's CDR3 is CASRYRGGLNTEAFF. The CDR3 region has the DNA TGTGCCAGCAGGTACAGGGGAGGCTTGAACACTGAAGCTTTCTTT.

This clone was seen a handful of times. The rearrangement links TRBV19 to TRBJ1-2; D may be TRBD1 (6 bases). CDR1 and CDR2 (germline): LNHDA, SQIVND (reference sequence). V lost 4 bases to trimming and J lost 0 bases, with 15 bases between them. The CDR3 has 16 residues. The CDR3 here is CASSRGPGEPNYGYTF. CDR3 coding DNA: TGTGCCAGTAGTAGAGGTCCAGGGGAGCCTAACTATGGCTACACCTTC.

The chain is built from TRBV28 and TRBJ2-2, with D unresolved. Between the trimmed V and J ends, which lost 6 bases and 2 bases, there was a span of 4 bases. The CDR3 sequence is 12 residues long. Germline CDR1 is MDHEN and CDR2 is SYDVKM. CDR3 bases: TGTGCCAGCAGCTCTAACACCGGGGAGCTGTTTTTT. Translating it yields CASSSNTGELFF.

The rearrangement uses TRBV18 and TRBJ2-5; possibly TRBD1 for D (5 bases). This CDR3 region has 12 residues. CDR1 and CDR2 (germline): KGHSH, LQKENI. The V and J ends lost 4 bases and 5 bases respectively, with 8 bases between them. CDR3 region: CASSRQRETQYF. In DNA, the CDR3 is TGTGCCAGCTCACGACAGAGGGAGACCCAGTACTTC.

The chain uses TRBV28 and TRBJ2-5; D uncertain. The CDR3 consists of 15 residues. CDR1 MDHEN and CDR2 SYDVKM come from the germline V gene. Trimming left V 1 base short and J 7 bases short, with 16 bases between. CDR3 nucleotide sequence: TGTGCCAGCAGTTTATTTGGCTCCTCGGTAGGGACCCAGTACTTC. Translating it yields CASSLFGSSVGTQYF.

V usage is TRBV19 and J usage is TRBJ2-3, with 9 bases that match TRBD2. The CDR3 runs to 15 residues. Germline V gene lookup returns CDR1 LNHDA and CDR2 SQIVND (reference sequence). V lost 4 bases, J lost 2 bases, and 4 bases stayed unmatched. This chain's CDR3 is CASSRPSGTTDTQYF. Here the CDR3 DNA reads TGTGCCAGTAGTAGGCCTAGCGGGACCACAGATACGCAGTATTTT.

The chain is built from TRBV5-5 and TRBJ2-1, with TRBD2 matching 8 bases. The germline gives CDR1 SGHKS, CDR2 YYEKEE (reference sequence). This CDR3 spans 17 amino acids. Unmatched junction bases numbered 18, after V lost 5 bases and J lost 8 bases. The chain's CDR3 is CASRAQGGTSGWDEQFF. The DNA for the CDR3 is TGTGCCAGCAGAGCACAGGGAGGCACTAGCGGATGGGATGAGCAGTTCTTC.

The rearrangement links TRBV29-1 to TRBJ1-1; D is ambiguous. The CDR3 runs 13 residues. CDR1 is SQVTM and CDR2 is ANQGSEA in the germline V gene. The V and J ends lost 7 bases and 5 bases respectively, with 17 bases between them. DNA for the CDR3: TGCAGCGCCGTCCCTGGGCAGGAGACTGAAGCTTTCTTT. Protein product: CSAVPGQETEAFF.

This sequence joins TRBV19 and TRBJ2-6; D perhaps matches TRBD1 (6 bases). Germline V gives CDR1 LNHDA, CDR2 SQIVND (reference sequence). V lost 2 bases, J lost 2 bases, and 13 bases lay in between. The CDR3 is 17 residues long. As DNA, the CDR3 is TGTGCCAGTAGTATAATCTCCGGGACACCTGGGGCCAACGTCCTGACTTTC. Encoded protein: CASSIISGTPGANVLTF.

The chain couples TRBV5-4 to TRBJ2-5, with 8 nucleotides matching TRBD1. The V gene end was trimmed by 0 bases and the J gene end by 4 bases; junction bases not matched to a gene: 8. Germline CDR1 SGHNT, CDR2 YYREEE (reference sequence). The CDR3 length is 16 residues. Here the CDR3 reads CASSLDRGSRGETQYF. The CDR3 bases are TGTGCCAGCAGCTTGGACAGGGGGTCGCGGGGAGAGACCCAGTACTTC.

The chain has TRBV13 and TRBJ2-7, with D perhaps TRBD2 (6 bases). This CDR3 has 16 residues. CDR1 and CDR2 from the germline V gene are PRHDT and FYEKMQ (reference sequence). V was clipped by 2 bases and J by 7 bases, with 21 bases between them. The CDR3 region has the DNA TGTGCCAGCAGCTTAATGAGGGCGGGAAGCGTGGGGGAGCAGTACTTC. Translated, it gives CASSLMRAGSVGEQYF.

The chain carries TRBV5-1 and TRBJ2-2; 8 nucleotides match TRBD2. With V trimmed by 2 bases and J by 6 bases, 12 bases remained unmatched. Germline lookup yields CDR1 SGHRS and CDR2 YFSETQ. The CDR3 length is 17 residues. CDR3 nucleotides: TGCGCCAGCAGCTTCCCCTCGGGGGGGGGAAGGGCCGGGGAGCTGTTTTTT. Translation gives CASSFPSGGGRAGELFF.

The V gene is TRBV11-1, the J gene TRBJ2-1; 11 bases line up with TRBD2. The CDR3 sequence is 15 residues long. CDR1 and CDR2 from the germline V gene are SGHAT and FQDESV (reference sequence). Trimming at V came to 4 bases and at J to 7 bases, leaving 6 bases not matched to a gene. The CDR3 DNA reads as TGTGCCAGCAGCTACGCGGGACTAGCGGAAAATGAGCAGTTCTTC. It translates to CASSYAGLAENEQFF.

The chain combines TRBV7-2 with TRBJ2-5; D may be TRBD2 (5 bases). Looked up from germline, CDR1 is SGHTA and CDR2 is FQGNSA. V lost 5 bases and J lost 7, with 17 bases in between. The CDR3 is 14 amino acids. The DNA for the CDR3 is TGTGCCAGCAGCCCCCGGTGGAGGTGGGCGACCCAGTACTTC. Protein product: CASSPRWRWATQYF.

The CDR3 DNA sequence: TGTGCCAGCAGTCAGGGGGTCCTGGGGAACACTGAAGCTTTCTTT. It codes for CASSQGVLGNTEAFF. The chain is built from TRBV28 and TRBJ1-1, with 7 bases that match TRBD1. Trimming cost V 5 bases and J 1 base; bases outside gene matches: 7. CDR3 length equals 15 residues. Germline CDR1 MDHEN, CDR2 SYDVKM.